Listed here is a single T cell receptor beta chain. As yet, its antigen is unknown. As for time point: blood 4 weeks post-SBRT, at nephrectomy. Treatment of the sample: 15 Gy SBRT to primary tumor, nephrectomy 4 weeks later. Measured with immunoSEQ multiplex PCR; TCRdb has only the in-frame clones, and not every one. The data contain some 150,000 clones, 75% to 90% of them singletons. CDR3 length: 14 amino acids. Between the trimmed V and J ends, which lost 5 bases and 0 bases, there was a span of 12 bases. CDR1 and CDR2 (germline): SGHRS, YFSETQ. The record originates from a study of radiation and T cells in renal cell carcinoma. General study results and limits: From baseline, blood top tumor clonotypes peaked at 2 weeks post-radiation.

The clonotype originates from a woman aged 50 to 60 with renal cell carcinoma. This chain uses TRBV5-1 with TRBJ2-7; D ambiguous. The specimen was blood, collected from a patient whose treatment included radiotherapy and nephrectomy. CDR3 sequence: CASRQRPLSYEQYF. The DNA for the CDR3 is TGCGCCAGCAGGCAGCGCCCACTCTCCTACGAGCAGTACTTC.